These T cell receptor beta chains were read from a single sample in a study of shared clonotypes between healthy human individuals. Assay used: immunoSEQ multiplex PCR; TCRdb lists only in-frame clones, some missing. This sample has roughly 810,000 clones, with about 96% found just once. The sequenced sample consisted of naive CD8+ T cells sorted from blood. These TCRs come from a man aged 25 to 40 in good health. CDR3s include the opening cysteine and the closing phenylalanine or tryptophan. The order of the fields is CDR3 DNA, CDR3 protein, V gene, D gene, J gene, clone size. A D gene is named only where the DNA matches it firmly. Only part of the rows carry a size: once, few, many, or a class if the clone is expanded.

CDR3 DNA: TGCGCCAGCACTGGGGACTCTTCCTACGAGCAGTACTTC
CDR3 protein: CASTGDSSYEQYF
V gene: TRBV5-1
D gene: -
J gene: TRBJ2-7
clone size: -

CDR3 DNA: TGTGCAAGTCGCCCCCGGCTCAGCGGGAGGTACACCGGGGAGCTGTTTTTT
CDR3 protein: CASRPRLSGRYTGELFF
V gene: TRBV12-2
D gene: -
J gene: TRBJ2-2
clone size: -

CDR3 DNA: TGTGCCAGCAGCTTACTAGCGGGAGGGCCTAGTGAGCAGTTCTTC
CDR3 protein: CASSLLAGGPSEQFF
V gene: TRBV7-8
D gene: TRBD2
J gene: TRBJ2-1
clone size: -

CDR3 DNA: TGTGCCAGCAGCTTAGTAAGGGACACCGGGGAGCTGTTTTTT
CDR3 protein: CASSLVRDTGELFF
V gene: TRBV7-6
D gene: -
J gene: TRBJ2-2
clone size: -

CDR3 DNA: TGTGCCAGCAGTGGGGGATTTAACACTGAAGCTTTCTTT
CDR3 protein: CASSGGFNTEAFF
V gene: TRBV6-5
D gene: -
J gene: TRBJ1-1
clone size: -

CDR3 DNA: TGTGCCAGCAGCAAAGTTCGCCTAAGACAGGGGAATTTGAACGCTGGCTACACCTTC
CDR3 protein: CASSKVRLRQGNLNAGYTF
V gene: TRBV21-1
D gene: -
J gene: TRBJ1-2
clone size: -

CDR3 DNA: TGTGCCAGCAGAGAAGATCACCGGGGTATGAACACTGAAGCTTTCTTT
CDR3 protein: CASREDHRGMNTEAFF
V gene: TRBV6-1
D gene: -
J gene: TRBJ1-1
clone size: -

CDR3 DNA: TGTGCCTGGGGTCCGGGAGAGGAGGGTTTGGAGACCCAGTACTTC
CDR3 protein: CAWGPGEEGLETQYF
V gene: TRBV30
D gene: -
J gene: TRBJ2-5
clone size: -

CDR3 DNA: TGTGCCAGCTCATCGGGGACTAGCGGGAGTAGGGATGAGCAGTTCTTC
CDR3 protein: CASSSGTSGSRDEQFF
V gene: TRBV18
D gene: TRBD2
J gene: TRBJ2-1
clone size: -

CDR3 DNA: TGTGCCAGCAGTGCGAGCCAGGACAGGGACGATCAGCCCCAGCATTTT
CDR3 protein: CASSASQDRDDQPQHF
V gene: TRBV2
D gene: TRBD1
J gene: TRBJ1-5
clone size: -

CDR3 DNA: TGTGCCAGCAGTTTAGGGGGCATGACTGAAGCTTTCTTT
CDR3 protein: CASSLGGMTEAFF
V gene: TRBV28
D gene: -
J gene: TRBJ1-1
clone size: -

CDR3 DNA: TGTGCCAGCAGTTTATATGGGACAGGGTCTGGAAACACCATATATTTT
CDR3 protein: CASSLYGTGSGNTIYF
V gene: TRBV27
D gene: TRBD1
J gene: TRBJ1-3
clone size: -

CDR3 DNA: TGTGCCAGCACCTCCCCCGCGGGACAGGATGCCTACGAGCAGTACTTC
CDR3 protein: CASTSPAGQDAYEQYF
V gene: TRBV27
D gene: TRBD1
J gene: TRBJ2-7
clone size: -

CDR3 DNA: TGCAGCGTTAAGGGACAGGGCAATCAGCCCCAGCATTTT
CDR3 protein: CSVKGQGNQPQHF
V gene: TRBV29-1
D gene: TRBD1
J gene: TRBJ1-5
clone size: -

CDR3 DNA: TGTGCCAGCAGCGTAGTACCCTTAAGCTCCTACAATGAGCAGTTCTTC
CDR3 protein: CASSVVPLSSYNEQFF
V gene: TRBV9
D gene: -
J gene: TRBJ2-1
clone size: once

CDR3 DNA: TGTGCCAGCAGGGCTCAGGGTGGCAATCAGCCCCAGCATTTT
CDR3 protein: CASRAQGGNQPQHF
V gene: TRBV6-1
D gene: -
J gene: TRBJ1-5
clone size: once

CDR3 DNA: TGTGCCAGCTCACCACAGGGGGATTTGAACTATGGCTACACCTTC
CDR3 protein: CASSPQGDLNYGYTF
V gene: TRBV9
D gene: TRBD1
J gene: TRBJ1-2
clone size: -

CDR3 DNA: TGTGCCAGCAGTTCCGGGACAGGGCCCTACGAGCAGTACTTC
CDR3 protein: CASSSGTGPYEQYF
V gene: TRBV27
D gene: TRBD1
J gene: TRBJ2-7
clone size: -

CDR3 DNA: TGTGCCAGCAGACCGACAGGCCAGAACGAGCAGTACTTC
CDR3 protein: CASRPTGQNEQYF
V gene: TRBV14
D gene: -
J gene: TRBJ2-7
clone size: once

CDR3 DNA: TGTGCCAGCAGCTCTAGCGGGAGTCTCTACGAGCAGTACTTC
CDR3 protein: CASSSSGSLYEQYF
V gene: TRBV6-1
D gene: TRBD2
J gene: TRBJ2-7
clone size: -

CDR3 DNA: TGCGCCAGCAGCGGCGGGACTGTAAACAATGAGCAGTTCTTC
CDR3 protein: CASSGGTVNNEQFF
V gene: TRBV10-1
D gene: -
J gene: TRBJ2-1
clone size: -

CDR3 DNA: TGTGCCAGTAGAACCGACCGGGACAAGGCCGCGAGGCAGCCCCAGCATTTT
CDR3 protein: CASRTDRDKAARQPQHF
V gene: TRBV19
D gene: -
J gene: TRBJ1-5
clone size: -

CDR3 DNA: TGTGCCAGCAGCCAATGGAGCGGGTACGAGCAGTACTTC
CDR3 protein: CASSQWSGYEQYF
V gene: TRBV14
D gene: -
J gene: TRBJ2-7
clone size: -

CDR3 DNA: TGCGCCAGCAGCCAAGACATAGCGGGAGGCTCCTACAATGAGCAGTTCTTC
CDR3 protein: CASSQDIAGGSYNEQFF
V gene: TRBV4-3
D gene: TRBD2
J gene: TRBJ2-1
clone size: once

CDR3 DNA: TGTGCCATCAGTGAGATAGACAGAATGACTAACTATGGCTACACCTTC
CDR3 protein: CAISEIDRMTNYGYTF
V gene: TRBV10-3
D gene: -
J gene: TRBJ1-2
clone size: -

CDR3 DNA: TGTGCCAGTAGTATAGCTCCGGGGATGAACAATGAGCAGTTCTTC
CDR3 protein: CASSIAPGMNNEQFF
V gene: TRBV19
D gene: -
J gene: TRBJ2-1
clone size: -

CDR3 DNA: TGTGCCACCGGGCGGGGGCAAGAGACCCAGTACTTC
CDR3 protein: CATGRGQETQYF
V gene: TRBV27
D gene: TRBD2
J gene: TRBJ2-5
clone size: -

CDR3 DNA: TGTGCCAGCAGTGACTTGGGGGGCGGCTATGGCTACACCTTC
CDR3 protein: CASSDLGGGYGYTF
V gene: TRBV2
D gene: -
J gene: TRBJ1-2
clone size: -

CDR3 DNA: TGCGCCAGAAGCCCCGAAGGGACAGATCCTGAAGCTTTCTTT
CDR3 protein: CARSPEGTDPEAFF
V gene: TRBV10-1
D gene: TRBD1
J gene: TRBJ1-1
clone size: -

CDR3 DNA: TGTGCCAGCAGCTTAGCGGTTCCTAGCGGATCCTACGAGCAGTACTTC
CDR3 protein: CASSLAVPSGSYEQYF
V gene: TRBV7-2
D gene: TRBD2
J gene: TRBJ2-7
clone size: -

CDR3 DNA: TGTGCCAGCAGCCCCCCCGGCAGGGGCGGTGAAAAACTGTTTTTT
CDR3 protein: CASSPPGRGGEKLFF
V gene: TRBV7-9
D gene: -
J gene: TRBJ1-4
clone size: -

CDR3 DNA: TGTGCCAGCAGCTTAGATTTCGGCGGGGTTGGGGCCAACGTCCTGACTTTC
CDR3 protein: CASSLDFGGVGANVLTF
V gene: TRBV7-8
D gene: -
J gene: TRBJ2-6
clone size: -

CDR3 DNA: TGTGCCAGCAGCTTGTGGGCATACACCGAGCAGTACTTC
CDR3 protein: CASSLWAYTEQYF
V gene: TRBV5-8
D gene: -
J gene: TRBJ2-7
clone size: -

CDR3 DNA: TGTGCCAGCAGCTACCAACGGACTTACGAGCAGTACTTC
CDR3 protein: CASSYQRTYEQYF
V gene: TRBV6-5
D gene: -
J gene: TRBJ2-7
clone size: once

CDR3 DNA: TGTGCCAGCAGTCCAGGACAGGGGAGATACAATGAGCAGTTCTTC
CDR3 protein: CASSPGQGRYNEQFF
V gene: TRBV6-4
D gene: TRBD1
J gene: TRBJ2-1
clone size: -

CDR3 DNA: TGTGCCAGCAGCGGGGACAGGGACGAGCAGTACTTC
CDR3 protein: CASSGDRDEQYF
V gene: TRBV5-6
D gene: TRBD1
J gene: TRBJ2-7
clone size: once

CDR3 DNA: TGTGCCAGCAGCCTAGGGGCTAGAAACTACGAGCAGTACTTC
CDR3 protein: CASSLGARNYEQYF
V gene: TRBV7-9
D gene: -
J gene: TRBJ2-7
clone size: -

CDR3 DNA: TGCGCCAGCAGCCAATCCCTAGCGTCTTACACCGGGGAGCTGTTTTTT
CDR3 protein: CASSQSLASYTGELFF
V gene: TRBV4-3
D gene: -
J gene: TRBJ2-2
clone size: -

CDR3 DNA: TGTGCCAGCAGCCCCCAGACTAGCGGGAGCGCCGGGGAGCTGTTTTTT
CDR3 protein: CASSPQTSGSAGELFF
V gene: TRBV7-9
D gene: TRBD2
J gene: TRBJ2-2
clone size: -

CDR3 DNA: TGTGCCAGCAGTTACAGCAGAACTAATGAAAAACTGTTTTTT
CDR3 protein: CASSYSRTNEKLFF
V gene: TRBV6-6
D gene: -
J gene: TRBJ1-4
clone size: -

CDR3 DNA: TGTGCCTGGAGCGTCAACTCCTACGAGCAGTACTTC
CDR3 protein: CAWSVNSYEQYF
V gene: TRBV30
D gene: -
J gene: TRBJ2-7
clone size: -

CDR3 DNA: TGTGCCAGCAGCGTAGGAGGGAGTAGCAATCAGCCCCAGCATTTT
CDR3 protein: CASSVGGSSNQPQHF
V gene: TRBV9
D gene: -
J gene: TRBJ1-5
clone size: -

CDR3 DNA: TGTGCCAGCAGTCCACAGGACGGAATCACATACGAGCAGTACTTC
CDR3 protein: CASSPQDGITYEQYF
V gene: TRBV27
D gene: -
J gene: TRBJ2-7
clone size: -

CDR3 DNA: TGTGCCAGCTCACCCATTCAGGGGAGTCGGGCTCAGCCCCAGCATTTT
CDR3 protein: CASSPIQGSRAQPQHF
V gene: TRBV18
D gene: -
J gene: TRBJ1-5
clone size: -

CDR3 DNA: TGTGCCAGCAGTGGGGAGACTAGAGAGAATAGCTACGAGCAGTACTTC
CDR3 protein: CASSGETRENSYEQYF
V gene: TRBV6-1
D gene: -
J gene: TRBJ2-7
clone size: -

CDR3 DNA: TGTGCCAGCAGTTTTGACGGGGACGTCCAAATTTACAATCAGCCCCAGCATTTT
CDR3 protein: CASSFDGDVQIYNQPQHF
V gene: TRBV28
D gene: -
J gene: TRBJ1-5
clone size: -